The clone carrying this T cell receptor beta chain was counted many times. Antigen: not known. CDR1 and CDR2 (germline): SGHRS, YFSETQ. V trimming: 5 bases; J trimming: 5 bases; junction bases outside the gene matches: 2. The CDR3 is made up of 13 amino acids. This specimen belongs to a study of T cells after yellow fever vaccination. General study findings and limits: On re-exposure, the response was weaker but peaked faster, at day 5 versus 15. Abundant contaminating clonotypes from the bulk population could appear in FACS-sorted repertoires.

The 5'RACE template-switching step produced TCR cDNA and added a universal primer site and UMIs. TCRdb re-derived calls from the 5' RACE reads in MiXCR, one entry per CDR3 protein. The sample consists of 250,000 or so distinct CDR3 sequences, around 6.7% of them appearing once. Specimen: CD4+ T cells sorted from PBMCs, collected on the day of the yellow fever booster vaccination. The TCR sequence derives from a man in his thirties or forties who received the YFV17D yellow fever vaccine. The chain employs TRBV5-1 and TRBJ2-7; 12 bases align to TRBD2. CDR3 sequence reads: CASRTSGSHEQYF. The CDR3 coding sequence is TGCGCCAGCAGGACTAGCGGGAGTCACGAGCAGTACTTC.